These T cell receptor beta chains were read from a single sample in a study of blood T cell repertoires in COVID-19. Produced via immunoSEQ multiplex PCR; TCRdb's table is partial and in-frame only. The sample comprises roughly 16,000 clones, about 81% of which are singletons, and less than 9% rests with the top ten. Material: peripheral blood. Receptors originate from a man aged 55 to 70 with acute or convalescent COVID-19. The CDR3 runs from the conserved cysteine through the conserved F or W. The D gene is left open where the match is weak.

cdr3_aa: CASSLGRQGEQFF
v_call: TRBV7-2
j_call: TRBJ2-1
d_call: TRBD1
cdr3_length: 13

cdr3_aa: CASSLGTGVSYEQYF
v_call: TRBV5-1
j_call: TRBJ2-7
d_call: .
cdr3_length: 15

cdr3_aa: CASSPYQETQYF
v_call: TRBV7-9
j_call: TRBJ2-5
d_call: .
cdr3_length: 12

cdr3_aa: CASSSIAGVGTEQYF
v_call: TRBV5-4
j_call: TRBJ2-7
d_call: TRBD2
cdr3_length: 15

cdr3_aa: CASPAWGGEIYYGYTF
v_call: TRBV21-1
j_call: TRBJ1-2
d_call: .
cdr3_length: 16

cdr3_aa: CASRRQGSNSPLHF
v_call: TRBV13
j_call: TRBJ1-6
d_call: TRBD1
cdr3_length: 14

cdr3_aa: CASWETGADTEAFF
v_call: TRBV2
j_call: TRBJ1-1
d_call: TRBD1
cdr3_length: 14

cdr3_aa: CASSGQGAGGYTF
v_call: TRBV12-5
j_call: TRBJ1-2
d_call: TRBD1
cdr3_length: 13

cdr3_aa: CASSESRTVNSPLHF
v_call: TRBV6-1
j_call: TRBJ1-6
d_call: .
cdr3_length: 15

cdr3_aa: CSVEGAGGHIDEQFF
v_call: TRBV29-1
j_call: TRBJ2-1
d_call: TRBD2
cdr3_length: 15

cdr3_aa: CASSLQGRDTEAFF
v_call: TRBV27
j_call: TRBJ1-1
d_call: .
cdr3_length: 14

cdr3_aa: CASSSDRNQPQHF
v_call: TRBV7-8
j_call: TRBJ1-5
d_call: .
cdr3_length: 13

cdr3_aa: CASSMATGGAGTF
v_call: TRBV27
j_call: TRBJ1-2
d_call: TRBD1
cdr3_length: 13

cdr3_aa: CARERGGPTQPQHF
v_call: TRBV12-5
j_call: TRBJ1-5
d_call: .
cdr3_length: 14

cdr3_aa: CASSQDPDGGRQPQHF
v_call: TRBV4-2
j_call: TRBJ1-5
d_call: .
cdr3_length: 16

cdr3_aa: CASKSGGFGQPQHF
v_call: TRBV27
j_call: TRBJ1-5
d_call: TRBD1
cdr3_length: 14

cdr3_aa: CASSQQDSNTEAFF
v_call: TRBV5-1
j_call: TRBJ1-1
d_call: .
cdr3_length: 14

cdr3_aa: CASRGGLAEQETQYF
v_call: TRBV2
j_call: TRBJ2-5
d_call: TRBD2
cdr3_length: 15

cdr3_aa: CASSRLDNEQFF
v_call: TRBV12-3/TRBV12-4
j_call: TRBJ2-1
d_call: .
cdr3_length: 12

cdr3_aa: CASSPQTSNYEQYF
v_call: TRBV18
j_call: TRBJ2-7
d_call: .
cdr3_length: 14

cdr3_aa: CASSGGGRPWELYGYTF
v_call: TRBV7-8
j_call: TRBJ1-2
d_call: TRBD1
cdr3_length: 17

cdr3_aa: CASSLAAGQETQYF
v_call: TRBV5-1
j_call: TRBJ2-5
d_call: .
cdr3_length: 14

cdr3_aa: CASSLSPGQGYSDNEKLFF
v_call: TRBV27
j_call: TRBJ1-4
d_call: TRBD1
cdr3_length: 19

cdr3_aa: CASSQGLGQGRQYF
v_call: TRBV4-2
j_call: TRBJ2-7
d_call: TRBD1
cdr3_length: 14

cdr3_aa: CASSLGLAGGPNQETQYF
v_call: TRBV5-4
j_call: TRBJ2-5
d_call: TRBD2
cdr3_length: 18

cdr3_aa: CASSPATGTDTQYF
v_call: TRBV5-1
j_call: TRBJ2-3
d_call: TRBD1
cdr3_length: 14

cdr3_aa: CASSLRDRDGDTQYF
v_call: TRBV7-2
j_call: TRBJ2-3
d_call: TRBD1
cdr3_length: 15

cdr3_aa: CASSQEPGGVYEQYF
v_call: TRBV4-1
j_call: TRBJ2-7
d_call: TRBD1
cdr3_length: 15

cdr3_aa: CASSPSAGGDTGELFF
v_call: TRBV6-4
j_call: TRBJ2-2
d_call: TRBD2
cdr3_length: 16

cdr3_aa: CASSYQRGDHYEQYF
v_call: TRBV6-5
j_call: TRBJ2-7
d_call: TRBD2
cdr3_length: 15

cdr3_aa: CASSKKGDCGGQGWMETQYF
v_call: TRBV21-1
j_call: TRBJ2-5
d_call: .
cdr3_length: 20

cdr3_aa: CASSFGVNNEQFF
v_call: TRBV5-1
j_call: TRBJ2-1
d_call: .
cdr3_length: 13